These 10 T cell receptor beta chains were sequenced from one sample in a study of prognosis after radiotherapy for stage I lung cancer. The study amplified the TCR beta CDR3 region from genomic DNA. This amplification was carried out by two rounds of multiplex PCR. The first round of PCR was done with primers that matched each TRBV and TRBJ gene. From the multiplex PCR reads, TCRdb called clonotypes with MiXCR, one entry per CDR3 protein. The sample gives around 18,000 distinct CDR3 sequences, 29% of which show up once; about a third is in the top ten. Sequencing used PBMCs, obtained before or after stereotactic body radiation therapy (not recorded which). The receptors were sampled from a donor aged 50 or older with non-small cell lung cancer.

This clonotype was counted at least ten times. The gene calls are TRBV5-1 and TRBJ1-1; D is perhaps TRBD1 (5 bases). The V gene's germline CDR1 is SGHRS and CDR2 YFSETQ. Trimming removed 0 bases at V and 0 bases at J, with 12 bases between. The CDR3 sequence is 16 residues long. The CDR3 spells CASSLETGRMNTEAFF. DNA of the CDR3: TGCGCCAGCAGCTTGGAAACGGGACGGATGAACACTGAAGCTTTCTTT.

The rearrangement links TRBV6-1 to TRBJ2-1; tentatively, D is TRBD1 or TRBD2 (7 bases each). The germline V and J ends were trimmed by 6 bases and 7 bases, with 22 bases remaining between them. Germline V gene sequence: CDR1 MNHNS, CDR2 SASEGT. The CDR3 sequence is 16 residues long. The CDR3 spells CASRKWGGTAGNEQFF. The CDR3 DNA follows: TGTGCCAGCAGAAAATGGGGAGGGACAGCGGGGAATGAGCAGTTCTTC.

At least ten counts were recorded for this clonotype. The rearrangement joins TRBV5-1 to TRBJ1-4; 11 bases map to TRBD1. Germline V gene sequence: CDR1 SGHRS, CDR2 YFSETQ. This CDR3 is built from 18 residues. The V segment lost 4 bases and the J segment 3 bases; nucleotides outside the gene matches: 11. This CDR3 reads CASSNNRDRGTANEKLFF. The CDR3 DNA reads TGCGCCAGCAGCAATAATAGGGACAGGGGGACCGCTAATGAAAAACTGTTTTTT. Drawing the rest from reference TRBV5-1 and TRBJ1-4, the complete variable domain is KAGVTQTPRYLIKTRGQQVTLSCSPISGHRSVSWYQQTPGQGLQFLFEYFSETQRNKGNFPGRFSGRQFSNSRSEMNVSTLELGDSALYLCASSNNRDRGTANEKLFFGSGTQLSVL.

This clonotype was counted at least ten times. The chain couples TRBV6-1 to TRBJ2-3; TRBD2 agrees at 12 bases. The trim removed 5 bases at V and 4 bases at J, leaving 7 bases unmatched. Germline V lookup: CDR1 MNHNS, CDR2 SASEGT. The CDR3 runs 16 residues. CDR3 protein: CASSRRLAGDSDTQYF. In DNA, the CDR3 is TGTGCCAGCAGTCGGAGACTAGCGGGAGACTCAGATACGCAGTATTTT.

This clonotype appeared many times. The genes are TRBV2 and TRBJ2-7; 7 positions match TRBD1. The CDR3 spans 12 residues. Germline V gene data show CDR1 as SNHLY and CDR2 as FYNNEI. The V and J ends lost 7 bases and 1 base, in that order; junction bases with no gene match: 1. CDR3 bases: TGTGCCAGCACGGGACAGTCCTACGAGCAGTACTTC. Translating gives CASTGQSYEQYF. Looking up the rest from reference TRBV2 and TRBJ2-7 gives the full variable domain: EPEVTQTPSHQVTQMGQEVILRCVPISNHLYFYWYRQILGQKVEFLVSFYNNEISEKSEIFDDQFSVERPDGSNFTLKIRSTKLEDSAMYFCASTGQSYEQYFGPGTRLTVT.

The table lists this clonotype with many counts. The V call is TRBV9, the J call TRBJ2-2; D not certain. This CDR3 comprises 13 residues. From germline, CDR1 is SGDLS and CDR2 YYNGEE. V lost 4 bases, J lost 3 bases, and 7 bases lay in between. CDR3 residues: CASSTSDTGELFF. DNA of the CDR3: TGTGCCAGCAGCACATCCGACACCGGGGAGCTGTTTTTT.

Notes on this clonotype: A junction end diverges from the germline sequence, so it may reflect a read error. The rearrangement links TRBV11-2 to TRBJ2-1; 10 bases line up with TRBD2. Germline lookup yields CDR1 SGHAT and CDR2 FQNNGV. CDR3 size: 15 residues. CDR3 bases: TGTGTCAGCTGCCCACCTTCCGGGACTAGCGCCGGGCAGTTCTTC. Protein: CVSCPPSGTSAGQFF.

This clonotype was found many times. The CDR3 DNA is TGTGCCAGCAGCTTGAACCTAGCGGGAATCTACGAGCAGTACTTC. This encodes CASSLNLAGIYEQYF. The chain links TRBV5-6 to TRBJ2-7; 9 bases fit TRBD2. CDR3 size: 15 residues. Trimming cost V 1 base and J 3 bases; bases outside gene matches: 5. Per germline, CDR1 SGHDT and CDR2 YYEEEE.

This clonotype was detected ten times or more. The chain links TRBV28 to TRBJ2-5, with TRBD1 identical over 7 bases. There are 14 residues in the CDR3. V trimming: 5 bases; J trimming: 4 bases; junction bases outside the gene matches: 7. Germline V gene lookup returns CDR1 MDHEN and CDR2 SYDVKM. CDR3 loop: CASSEQGLGETQYF. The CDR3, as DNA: TGTGCCAGCAGTGAACAGGGGTTGGGAGAGACCCAGTACTTC.

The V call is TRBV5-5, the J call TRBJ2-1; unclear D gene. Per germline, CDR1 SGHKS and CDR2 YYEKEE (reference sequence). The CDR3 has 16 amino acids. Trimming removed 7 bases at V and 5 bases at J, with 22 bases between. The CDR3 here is CASLDSDVVTNNEQFF. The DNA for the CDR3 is TGTGCCAGCTTGGATAGTGATGTAGTAACGAACAATGAGCAGTTCTTC.